A selection of T cell receptor beta chains follows, all from one sample in a study of identical twins. In TCRdb, the 5' RACE reads were re-called with MiXCR into one record per CDR3 protein. The sample holds around 650,000 distinct CDR3 sequences, under 8.5% seen once. These data also formed part of another study, on yellow fever vaccine responses in identical twins.

Sequenced material: PBMCs. Every receptor here comes from a woman aged 18-29 years in good health. The CDR3 runs from the conserved cysteine through the conserved F or W. A D gene is named only where the DNA matches it firmly. The size entry is marked missing in some rows and otherwise reads once, few, many or a size class.

NA	TRBV20-1	TRBD1	TRBJ1-2	CSAKTGINYGYTF	TGCAGTGCCAAGACAGGGATAAACTATGGCTACACCTTC
many	TRBV20-1	NA	TRBJ2-1	CSAYPPGRTHNEQFF	TGCAGTGCTTACCCTCCAGGGAGGACCCACAATGAGCAGTTCTTC
NA	TRBV29-1	NA	TRBJ1-2	CSVELGARYGYTF	TGCAGCGTTGAACTGGGGGCGCGTTATGGCTACACCTTC
many	TRBV10-1	NA	TRBJ2-1	CASTKCTVLPYNEQFF	TGCGCCAGCACGAAGTGTACAGTTCTTCCCTACAATGAGCAGTTCTTC
NA	TRBV29-1	NA	TRBJ2-7	CSVVPTSGGTYEQYF	TGCAGCGTTGTCCCTACCTCTGGAGGGACCTACGAGCAGTACTTC
few	TRBV7-9	TRBD2	TRBJ2-3	CATIWEGWDTQYF	TGTGCCACCATCTGGGAGGGTTGGGATACGCAGTATTTT
NA	TRBV24-1	NA	TRBJ2-1	CATSDSQTLGAAGNEQFF	TGTGCCACCAGTGATTCTCAAACCCTAGGCGCAGCGGGCAATGAGCAGTTCTTC
NA	TRBV6-1	NA	TRBJ2-3	CASSPAQGDTQYF	TGTGCCAGCAGCCCGGCACAAGGGGATACGCAGTATTTT
many	TRBV20-1	NA	TRBJ2-1	CSARDTLVDRTEFF	TGCAGTGCTAGAGATACCCTAGTGGATCGAACCGAGTTCTTC
many	TRBV20-1	TRBD2	TRBJ2-1	CSAGNREGPYNEQFF	TGCAGTGCGGGGAATCGGGAGGGCCCCTACAATGAGCAGTTCTTC
few	TRBV24-1	TRBD2	TRBJ2-3	CATSDNSGRASDTQYF	TGTGCCACCAGTGACAATAGCGGGAGGGCCTCGGATACGCAGTATTTT
NA	TRBV7-8	NA	TRBJ2-2	CASSLNRDANTGELFF	TGTGCCAGCAGCTTAAACCGGGACGCGAACACCGGGGAGCTGTTTTTT
few	TRBV14	NA	TRBJ2-2	CASSRGQGLFHTGELFF	TGTGCCAGCAGCCGGGGCCAGGGACTTTTCCACACCGGGGAGCTGTTTTTT
NA	TRBV7-9	NA	TRBJ2-1	CASSLTGDAQFF	TGTGCCAGCAGCTTGACGGGGGACGCCCAGTTCTTC
NA	TRBV7-8	TRBD2	TRBJ2-3	CASSFTRTSGRYTQYF	TGTGCCAGCAGCTTTACCCGGACTAGCGGGAGATATACGCAGTATTTT
few	TRBV28	TRBD2	TRBJ2-7	CASSRTSGSFDEQYF	TGTGCCAGTTCACGTACTAGCGGGAGTTTCGACGAGCAGTACTTC
NA	TRBV15	TRBD2	TRBJ2-3	CATSRVVRLAGGVNTDTQYF	TGTGCCACCAGCAGAGTGGTCCGGCTAGCGGGAGGGGTAAACACAGATACGCAGTATTTT
NA	TRBV7-9	NA	TRBJ2-6	CASSRGNSLSGANVLTF	TGTGCCAGCAGCCGAGGGAACAGTCTCTCTGGGGCCAACGTCCTGACTTTC
NA	TRBV14	NA	TRBJ2-7	CASSRLLGTYEQYF	TGTGCCAGCAGCCGACTATTGGGTACTTACGAGCAGTACTTC
few	TRBV6-1	TRBD2	TRBJ2-7	CASRTSRGYEQYF	TGTGCCAGCCGGACTAGTAGGGGTTACGAGCAGTACTTC
NA	TRBV20-1	TRBD2	TRBJ2-2	CSARATSGSDTGELFF	TGCAGTGCTAGAGCAACTAGCGGGAGTGACACCGGGGAGCTGTTTTTT
many	TRBV5-1	NA	TRBJ2-1	CASSTPYGDEQFF	TGCGCCAGCAGCACCCCCTACGGCGATGAGCAGTTCTTC
many	TRBV12-3/TRBV12-4	NA	TRBJ1-6	CASRPGQWGNSPLHF	TGTGCCAGCAGACCCGGACAGTGGGGAAATTCACCCCTCCACTTT
NA	TRBV5-1	TRBD1	TRBJ2-5	CASSLRTLQGAETQYF	TGCGCCAGCAGCTTGAGAACCTTACAGGGGGCGGAGACCCAGTACTTC
many	TRBV14	NA	TRBJ2-2	CASSQDWRNTGELFF	TGTGCCAGCAGCCAAGATTGGCGGAACACCGGGGAGCTGTTTTTT
many	TRBV5-1	NA	TRBJ2-2	CASSLAVGAGGTGELFF	TGCGCCAGCAGCTTGGCAGTGGGGGCCGGCGGCACCGGGGAGCTGTTTTTT
few	TRBV7-2	NA	TRBJ1-3	CASSLVLRDTIYF	TGTGCCAGCAGCTTAGTCCTAAGGGACACCATATATTTT
few	TRBV11-1	TRBD1	TRBJ1-3	CASSPRWTGDYGSGNTIYF	TGTGCCAGCAGCCCGCGCTGGACAGGGGATTACGGCTCTGGAAACACCATATATTTT
many	TRBV12-3/TRBV12-4	NA	TRBJ1-2	CASSLEDSYGYTF	TGTGCCAGCAGTTTAGAGGACAGCTATGGCTACACCTTC
NA	TRBV7-3	TRBD2	TRBJ2-4	CASSDPGLAGDKNIQYF	TGTGCCAGCAGCGACCCAGGACTAGCGGGAGACAAAAACATTCAGTACTTC
NA	TRBV24-1	NA	TRBJ2-2	CATRGPSRAGELFF	TGTGCCACCAGAGGGCCCAGCCGGGCCGGGGAGCTGTTTTTT
many	TRBV2	TRBD2	TRBJ2-3	CASSDRSGTSTDTQYF	TGTGCCAGCAGTGACAGGAGCGGGACTAGCACAGATACGCAGTATTTT
many	TRBV2	TRBD1	TRBJ2-2	CASTARWDSLNTGELFF	TGTGCCAGCACTGCGAGGTGGGACAGCCTGAACACCGGGGAGCTGTTTTTT
NA	TRBV28	NA	TRBJ2-7	CASSFVLEDKGPLTYVQYF	TGTGCCAGCAGTTTTGTATTAGAAGACAAGGGGCCCCTAACCTACGTGCAGTACTTC
few	TRBV6-2/TRBV6-3	NA	TRBJ2-5	CASSSRPETQYF	TGTGCCAGCAGTTCTAGGCCAGAGACCCAGTACTTC
few	TRBV20-1	TRBD2	TRBJ2-1	CSARDYGLAGTNEQFF	TGCAGTGCTAGAGATTATGGCCTAGCGGGAACCAATGAGCAGTTCTTC
many	TRBV20-1	NA	TRBJ2-5	CSAPGRETQYF	TGCAGTGCTCCCGGCAGAGAGACCCAGTACTTC
few	TRBV28	NA	TRBJ2-3	CASNDGPSTDTQYF	TGTGCCAGCAACGACGGTCCTAGCACAGATACGCAGTATTTT
few	TRBV4-1	TRBD2	TRBJ2-6	CASSPTSGGSSGANVLTF	TGCGCCAGCAGCCCGACTAGCGGGGGCTCATCTGGGGCCAACGTCCTGACTTTC
many	TRBV21-1	NA	TRBJ2-7	CASSSRTGFSYEQYF	TGTGCCAGCAGCTCCCGGACAGGATTCTCCTACGAGCAGTACTTC
few	TRBV28	NA	TRBJ1-6	CASSLNRNNSPLHF	TGTGCCAGCAGTTTGAACCGCAATAATTCACCCCTCCACTTT
few	TRBV18	NA	TRBJ2-6	CASSQIPTSGANVLTF	TGTGCCAGCTCACAAATCCCGACCTCTGGGGCCAACGTCCTGACTTTC
NA	TRBV27	TRBD1	TRBJ1-2	CASSKTGGSGYTF	TGTGCCAGCAGTAAGACAGGGGGATCTGGCTACACCTTC
many	TRBV5-1	NA	TRBJ2-3	CASSLWGDTQYF	TGCGCCAGCAGTCTGTGGGGAGATACGCAGTATTTT
many	TRBV29-1	NA	TRBJ1-1	CSVVKQGMNTEAFF	TGCAGCGTTGTGAAGCAGGGTATGAACACTGAAGCTTTCTTT
many	TRBV29-1	TRBD1	TRBJ2-1	CSVQLWDRGDYNEQFF	TGCAGCGTTCAACTTTGGGACAGGGGCGATTACAATGAGCAGTTCTTC
many	TRBV12-3/TRBV12-4	NA	TRBJ2-2	CASSFSGVNTGELFF	TGTGCCAGCAGTTTCTCGGGTGTGAACACCGGGGAGCTGTTTTTT
few	TRBV4-1	TRBD1	TRBJ1-5	CASSQDRDSHGNQPQHF	TGCGCCAGCAGCCAAGACCGGGACAGTCACGGCAATCAGCCCCAGCATTTT
many	TRBV3-1	NA	TRBJ1-5	CASSQGQGNQPQHF	TGTGCCAGCAGCCAAGGACAGGGCAATCAGCCCCAGCATTTT
many	TRBV5-1	TRBD2	TRBJ2-3	CASSLSGREADTQYF	TGCGCCAGCAGCTTGAGCGGGAGAGAAGCAGATACGCAGTATTTT
many	TRBV12-3/TRBV12-4	NA	TRBJ2-3	CASSFRDTQYF	TGTGCCAGCAGTTTTAGAGATACGCAGTATTTT
NA	TRBV11-2	NA	TRBJ1-1	CASSLAQAALEAFF	TGTGCCAGCAGCTTAGCTCAAGCGGCCCTTGAAGCTTTCTTT
few	TRBV6-6	NA	TRBJ2-5	CASSTEGRGTQYF	TGTGCCAGCAGTACGGAGGGCCGGGGGACCCAGTACTTC
NA	TRBV4-1	NA	TRBJ2-3	CASSQDSPGRDTQYF	TGCGCCAGCAGCCAAGATTCTCCAGGCCGGGACACGCAGTATTTT
NA	TRBV24-1	TRBD2	TRBJ2-1	CATSDTALRPGRGYNEQFF	TGTGCCACCAGTGATACGGCCTTAAGACCAGGGAGGGGATACAATGAGCAGTTCTTC
few	TRBV7-9	TRBD2	TRBJ2-7	CASSPAGGYEQYF	TGTGCCAGCAGCCCGGCGGGGGGGTACGAGCAGTACTTC
NA	TRBV20-1	TRBD1	TRBJ2-5	CSALPSQTGVLETQYF	TGCAGTGCCCTCCCCTCCCAGACAGGGGTGTTGGAGACCCAGTACTTC